This T cell receptor beta chain appears in the sequencing data of a study of Ad26.COV2.S vaccination and SARS-CoV-2 variants listed by TCRdb under 2021. Some background on the complete study: Donors in the vaccine arm were drawn from COV1001, a multicentre, randomized, double-blind, placebo-controlled phase I-IIa trial testing Ad26.COV2.S in healthy adults. Ad26.COV2.S was administered intramuscularly at a dose of 5x10^10 or 1x10^11 viral particles, either as one shot or as two shots given 56 days apart. Sequencing of the TCRbeta repertoire served to evaluate the specificity and breadth of SARS-CoV-2-reactive T cell receptors following Ad26.COV2.S vaccination. A total of around 32 samples were included in the TCR-sequenced set, comprising roughly 20 Ad26.COV2.S vaccine recipients, 5 placebo recipients and 8 SARS-CoV-2 convalescent individuals. Trial participants were randomized into five groups of five: low-dose or high-dose Ad26.COV2.S given once or twice, or placebo on both occasions. Blinding of investigators to trial group allocation was maintained during experiments and outcome assessment. The research as a whole found: Substantial breadth of spike-specific CD8+ and CD4+ T cell responses was reported after vaccination. The study lacked the statistical power to compare responses across vaccine doses or regimens. It was noted by the authors that total T cell responses may have been underestimated by the TCR breadth and depth analyses. Comparable non-spike TCR breadth was observed between vaccine and placebo recipients, consistent with only spike being contained in the vaccine. Ad26.COV2.S recipients had higher spike-specific TCR breadth than placebo recipients (P = 0.0014).

The immunoSEQ Assay was the method used to sequence TCRbeta CDR3 regions. After extraction, genomic DNA underwent amplification by bias-controlled multiplex PCR, followed by high-throughput sequencing. From the authors' description of their analysis: To quantify the absolute abundance of each unique TCRbeta CDR3 region, sequences were collapsed and filtered. T cell fraction was estimated by normalizing TCRbeta template counts to usable DNA, with usable DNA measured through amplification of reference genes found in all nucleated cells. Repertoire TCRs were annotated as SARS-CoV-2-specific by exact matching of V gene, CDR3 amino acid sequence and J gene to a known reactive TCR set. MIRA supplied the reference SARS-CoV-2 TCR set, which was filtered for enrichment in COVID-19-positive ImmuneCODE repertoires so that public or cross-reactive TCRs were removed. Using the MIRA antigens, annotated TCRs were further analysed by specific ORF or by position within an ORF. Depth was the summed frequency of annotated unique rearrangements, while breadth was defined as annotated unique rearrangements over total unique productive rearrangements. TCR breadth was compared between groups using two-sided Wilcoxon rank-sum tests. TCRdb retrieved this table from immuneACCESS and kept in-frame rearrangements only. Not all clones are present; in checked studies, unresolved V genes account for under half, and no reason is known for the remainder. V and J calls and clone size are those listed in that table; D and trimming were worked out from the DNA. The sample table lists 300,000 to 350,000 clones, about 88% of them with a count of one. 6.4% of the sample goes to the ten largest clones.

As for this clone: Its antigen is still unknown. Qualities for individual bases were not recorded, and no much larger clone is one base off.

This sample's treatment or condition label indicates: 15 to 20 received Ad26.COV2.S at low or high dose, single or two shots; roughly five received placebo; per-sample allocation not given. For vaccine and placebo recipients, repertoires were sequenced using samples collected on day 63 after the first injection. In Cohort 1b, fewer than 30 adults aged 18-55 years were enrolled at a single site in Boston, USA, between 29 July and 7 August 2020. Ad26.COV2.S consisted of a replication-incompetent adenovirus type 26 vector by which a prefusion-stabilized SARS-CoV-2 spike protein from the original Wuhan strain was expressed. CDR3 length: 14 amino acids, cysteine to phenylalanine. Only the CDR3 region is kept as DNA, spanning 42 bases read in frame from base 1. V and J lose 4 bases and 3 bases, and a span of 13 bases separates them. Based on the germline V gene, the CDR1 and CDR2 sequences are SGHTA and FQGTGA.

Specimen: peripheral blood, collected in a trial of Ad26.COV2.S vaccine versus placebo. The TCR sequence derives from a person between 18 and 65 years old who received the Ad26.COV2.S COVID-19 vaccine or a placebo. The rearranged segments are TRBV7-3 and TRBJ2-7; the D segment is perhaps TRBD1 or TRBD2, each sharing 5 matched bases. CDR3 sequence: CASSSAGTNYEQYF. In nucleotide form, the sequence is TGTGCCAGCAGCTCCGCCGGGACCAACTACGAGCAGTACTTC.